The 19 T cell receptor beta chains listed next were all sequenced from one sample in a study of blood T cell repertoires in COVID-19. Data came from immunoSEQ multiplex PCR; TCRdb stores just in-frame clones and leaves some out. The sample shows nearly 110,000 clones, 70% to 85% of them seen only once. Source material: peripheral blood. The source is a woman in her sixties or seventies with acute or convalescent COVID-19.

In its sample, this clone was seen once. The CDR3 protein is CASSAPGGTGYTF. CDR3 nucleotides: TGTGCCAGCAGTGCCCCGGGAGGGACTGGCTACACCTTC. The rearrangement uses TRBV2 and TRBJ1-2; a possible D gene is TRBD1 (5 bases). The CDR3 has 13 residues. The V gene's germline CDR1 is SNHLY and CDR2 FYNNEI. The V and J ends lost 4 bases and 7 bases respectively, with 13 bases between them.

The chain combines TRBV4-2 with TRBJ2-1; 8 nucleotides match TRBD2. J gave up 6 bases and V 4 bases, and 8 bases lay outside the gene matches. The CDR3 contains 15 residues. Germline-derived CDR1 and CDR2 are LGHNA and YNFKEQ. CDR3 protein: CASSRTSGLGNEQFF. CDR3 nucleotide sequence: TGTGCCAGCAGCCGAACTAGCGGATTGGGCAATGAGCAGTTCTTC.

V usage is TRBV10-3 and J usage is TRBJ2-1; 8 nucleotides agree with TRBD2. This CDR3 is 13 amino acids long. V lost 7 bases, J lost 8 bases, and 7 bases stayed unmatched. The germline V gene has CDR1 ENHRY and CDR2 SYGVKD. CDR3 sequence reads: CAIKGTSKDEQFF. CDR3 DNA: TGTGCCATCAAAGGGACTAGTAAGGATGAGCAGTTCTTC.

The CDR3 loop is CSVGQGRDTEAFF. The CDR3 DNA is TGCAGCGTTGGGCAGGGGAGGGACACTGAAGCTTTCTTT. This chain connects TRBV29-1 to TRBJ1-1; a possible D gene is TRBD1 (6 bases). Germline loops: CDR1 SQVTM, CDR2 ANQGSEA. Trimming shortened V by 4 bases and J by 3 bases, and 12 bases separated the two germline ends. The CDR3 has 13 residues. The entire variable domain, with the rest obtained from reference TRBV29-1 and TRBJ1-1, is as follows: SAVISQKPSRDICQRGTSLTIQCQVDSQVTMMFWYRQQPGQSLTLIATANQGSEATYESGFVIDKFPISRPNLTFSTLTVSNMSPEDSSIYLCSVGQGRDTEAFFGQGTRLTVV.

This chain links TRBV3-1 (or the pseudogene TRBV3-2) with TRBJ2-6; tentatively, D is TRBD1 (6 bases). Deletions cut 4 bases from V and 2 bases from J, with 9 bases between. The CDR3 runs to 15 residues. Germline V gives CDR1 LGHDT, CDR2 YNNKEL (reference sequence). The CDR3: CASSLGTTGANVLTF. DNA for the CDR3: TGTGCCAGCAGCCTTGGGACAACTGGGGCCAACGTCCTGACTTTC.

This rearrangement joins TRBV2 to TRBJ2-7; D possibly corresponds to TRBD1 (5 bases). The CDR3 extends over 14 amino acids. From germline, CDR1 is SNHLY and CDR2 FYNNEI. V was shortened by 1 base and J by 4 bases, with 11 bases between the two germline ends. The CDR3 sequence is CASSEGWQGYEQYF. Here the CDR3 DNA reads TGTGCCAGCAGTGAAGGTTGGCAGGGTTACGAGCAGTACTTC.

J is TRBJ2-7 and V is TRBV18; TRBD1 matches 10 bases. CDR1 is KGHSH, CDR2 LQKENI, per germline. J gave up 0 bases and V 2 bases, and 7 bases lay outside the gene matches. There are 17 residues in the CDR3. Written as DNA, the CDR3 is TGTGCCAGCTCACCAGAGGGACAGGGGTATAACTCCTACGAGCAGTACTTC. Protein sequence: CASSPEGQGYNSYEQYF. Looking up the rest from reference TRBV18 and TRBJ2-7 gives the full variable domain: NAGVMQNPRHLVRRRGQEARLRCSPMKGHSHVYWYRQLPEEGLKFMVYLQKENIIDESGMPKERFSAEFPKEGPSILRIQQVVRGDSAAYFCASSPEGQGYNSYEQYFGPGTRLTVT.

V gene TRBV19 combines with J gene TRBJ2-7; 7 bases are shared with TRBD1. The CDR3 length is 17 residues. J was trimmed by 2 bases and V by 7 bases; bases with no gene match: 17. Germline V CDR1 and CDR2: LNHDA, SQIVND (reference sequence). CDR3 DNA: TGTGCCAGTACCCCACCACAGGGGTCCCCGGGGACCTACGAGCAGTACTTC. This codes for CASTPPQGSPGTYEQYF.

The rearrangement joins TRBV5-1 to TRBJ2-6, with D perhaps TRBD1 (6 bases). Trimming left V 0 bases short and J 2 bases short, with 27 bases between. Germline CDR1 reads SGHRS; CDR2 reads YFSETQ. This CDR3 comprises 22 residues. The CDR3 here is CASSLAGGLVQGRNAGANVLTF. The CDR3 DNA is TGCGCCAGCAGCTTGGCCGGCGGGTTGGTCCAGGGGCGTAATGCTGGGGCCAACGTCCTGACTTTC.

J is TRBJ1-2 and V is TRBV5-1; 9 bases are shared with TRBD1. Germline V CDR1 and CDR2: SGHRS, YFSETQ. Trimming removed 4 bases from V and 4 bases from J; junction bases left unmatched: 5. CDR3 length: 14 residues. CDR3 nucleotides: TGCGCCAGCAGCGCGGGACAGGGAACCTATGGCTACACCTTC. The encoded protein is CASSAGQGTYGYTF.

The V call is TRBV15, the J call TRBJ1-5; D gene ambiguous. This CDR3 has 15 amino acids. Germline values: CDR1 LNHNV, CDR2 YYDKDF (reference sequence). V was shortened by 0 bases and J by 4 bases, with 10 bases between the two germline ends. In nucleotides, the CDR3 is TGTGCCACCAGCAGAGACAGGTTTAGGAATCAGCCCCAGCATTTT. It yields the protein CATSRDRFRNQPQHF.

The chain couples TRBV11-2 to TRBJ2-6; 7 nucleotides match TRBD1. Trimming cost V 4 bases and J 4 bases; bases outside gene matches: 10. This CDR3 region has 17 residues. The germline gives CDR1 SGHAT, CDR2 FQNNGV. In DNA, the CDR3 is TGTGCCAGCAGCTCGACCTTAGGGGGCCAGGGGGCCAACGTCCTGACTTTC. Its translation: CASSSTLGGQGANVLTF.

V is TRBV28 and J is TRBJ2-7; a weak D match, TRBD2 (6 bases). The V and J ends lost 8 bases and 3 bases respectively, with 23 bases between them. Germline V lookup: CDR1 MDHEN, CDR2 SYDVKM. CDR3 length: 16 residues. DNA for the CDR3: TGTGCCAGCCTGGGCGGGACCCCTAAGTCCCTCTACGAGCAGTACTTC. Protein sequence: CASLGGTPKSLYEQYF.

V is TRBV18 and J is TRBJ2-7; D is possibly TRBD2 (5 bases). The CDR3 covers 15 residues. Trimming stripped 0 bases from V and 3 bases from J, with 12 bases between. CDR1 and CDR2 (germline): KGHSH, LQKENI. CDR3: CASSPPSGPVYEQYF. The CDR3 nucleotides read TGTGCCAGCTCACCACCCAGCGGTCCGGTCTACGAGCAGTACTTC.

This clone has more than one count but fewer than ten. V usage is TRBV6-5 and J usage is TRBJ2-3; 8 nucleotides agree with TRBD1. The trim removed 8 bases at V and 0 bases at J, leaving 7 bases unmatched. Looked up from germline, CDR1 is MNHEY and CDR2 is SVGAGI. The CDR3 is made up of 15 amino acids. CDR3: CASATGTGSTDTQYF. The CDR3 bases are TGTGCCAGCGCTACCGGGACAGGCAGCACAGATACGCAGTATTTT.

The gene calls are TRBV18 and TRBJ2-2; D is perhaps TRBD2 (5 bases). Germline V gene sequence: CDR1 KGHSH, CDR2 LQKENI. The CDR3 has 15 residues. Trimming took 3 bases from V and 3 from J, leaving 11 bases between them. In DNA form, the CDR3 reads TGTGCCAGCTCACCGCGTAGCGTGGACACCGGGGAGCTGTTTTTT. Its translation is CASSPRSVDTGELFF.

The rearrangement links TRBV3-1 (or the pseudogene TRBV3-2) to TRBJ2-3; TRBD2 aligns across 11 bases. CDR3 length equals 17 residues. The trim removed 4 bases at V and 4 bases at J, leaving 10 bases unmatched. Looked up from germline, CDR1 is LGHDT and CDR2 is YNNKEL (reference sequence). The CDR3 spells CASSRRIAGGRSDTQYF. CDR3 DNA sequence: TGTGCCAGCAGCCGCCGAATAGCGGGGGGGCGATCAGATACGCAGTATTTT.

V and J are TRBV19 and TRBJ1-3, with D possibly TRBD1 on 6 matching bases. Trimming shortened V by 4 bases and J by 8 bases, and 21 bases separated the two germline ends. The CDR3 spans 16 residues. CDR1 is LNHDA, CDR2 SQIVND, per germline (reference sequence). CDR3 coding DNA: TGTGCCAGTAGTACGGAAACCAGGGGTGCGTTGGACACCATATATTTT. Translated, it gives CASSTETRGALDTIYF. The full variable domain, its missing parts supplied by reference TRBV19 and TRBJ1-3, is DGGITQSPKYLFRKEGQNVTLSCEQNLNHDAMYWYRQDPGQGLRLIYYSQIVNDFQKGDIAEGYSVSREKKESFPLTVTSAQKNPTAFYLCASSTETRGALDTIYFGEGSWLTVV.

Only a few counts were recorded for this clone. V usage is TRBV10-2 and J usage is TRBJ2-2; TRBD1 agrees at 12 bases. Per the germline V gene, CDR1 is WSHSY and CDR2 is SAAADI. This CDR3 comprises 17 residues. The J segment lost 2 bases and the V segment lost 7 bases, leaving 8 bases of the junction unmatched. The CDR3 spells CASTAGTGGSNTGELFF. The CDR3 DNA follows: TGCGCCAGCACCGCCGGGACAGGGGGCTCCAACACCGGGGAGCTGTTTTTT.